This T cell receptor (beta chain) was obtained from a study of cytomegalovirus exposure and HLA in healthy donors. The PCR contained 60 Vbeta and 13 Jbeta primers. The method was immunoSEQ multiplex PCR; TCRdb's version includes in-frame clones alone and lacks a portion of them. The sample holds approximately 200,000 clones; around three quarters are singletons and the top ten take roughly 2%. V was clipped by 3 bases and J by 4 bases, with 19 bases between them. The V gene's germline CDR1 is SGHNT and CDR2 YYREEE (reference sequence). The CDR3 is 16 amino acids. This clone was found a few times. Sequenced material: PBMCs. The genes are TRBV5-4 and TRBJ1-1; D may be TRBD1 (5 bases). The sequence came from a man aged 25 to 40 in good health and CMV-seronegative. This CDR3 reads CASSWRPGGGITEAFF. CDR3 nucleotide sequence: TGTGCCAGCAGCTGGAGACCCGGCGGGGGGATCACTGAAGCTTTCTTT.